Below are 20 T cell receptor beta chains sequenced from a single sample in a study of control samples from healthy donors and cancer patients (dated by TCRdb to the early 2020s). The library was generated by the immunoSEQ multiplex PCR assay. TCRdb carries this immuneACCESS record with in-frame sequences only. Its versions omit some clonotypes, under half of them owing to an unresolved V gene in the studies checked, with the rest unexplained. The sample yields roughly 76,000 clones; less than 95% were counted once. 6.2% of the sample comes from the top ten. The sequenced sample was blood. The receptors originated from a woman in her thirties or forties in good health.

This chain uses TRBV9 with TRBJ2-1; possibly TRBD1 for D (5 bases). The CDR3 is 15 amino acids. Germline CDR1 is SGDLS and CDR2 is YYNGEE. Trimming stripped 0 bases from V and 2 bases from J, with 9 bases between. The CDR3 region has the DNA TGTGCCAGCAGCGTAGCGGTGGGGCCCTACAATGAGCAGTTCTTC. Encoded protein: CASSVAVGPYNEQFF.

This rearrangement joins TRBV6-5 to TRBJ1-1; possibly TRBD1 for D (6 bases). The CDR3 runs 14 residues. V lost 2 bases, J lost 6 bases, and 13 bases lay in between. The germline gives CDR1 MNHEY, CDR2 SVGAGI. CDR3 residues: CASSYARGKAEAFF. Written as DNA, the CDR3 is TGTGCCAGCAGTTACGCGAGGGGGAAGGCTGAAGCTTTCTTT.

V usage is TRBV18 and J usage is TRBJ2-7, with D possibly being TRBD1 (6 bases). The germline V gene encodes CDR1 KGHSH and CDR2 LQKENI. The CDR3 consists of 14 residues. V lost 3 bases, J lost 2 bases, and 11 bases lay in between. The CDR3 bases are TGTGCCAGCTCACCGCCGACAGGACCCTACGAGCAGTACTTC. This translates into CASSPPTGPYEQYF. The full variable domain, rest sourced from reference TRBV18 and TRBJ2-7, is NAGVMQNPRHLVRRRGQEARLRCSPMKGHSHVYWYRQLPEEGLKFMVYLQKENIIDESGMPKERFSAEFPKEGPSILRIQQVVRGDSAAYFCASSPPTGPYEQYFGPGTRLTVT.

J is TRBJ2-2 and V is TRBV5-6; no definite D call. CDR1 is SGHDT, CDR2 YYEEEE, per germline. Between the trimmed V and J ends, which lost 1 base and 8 bases, there was a span of 6 bases. The CDR3 totals 12 residues. The CDR3 DNA is TGTGCCAGCAGCTTGCCCGATGGGGAGCTGTTTTTT. It yields the protein CASSLPDGELFF.

This clone appeared a single time. The chain employs TRBV29-1 and TRBJ2-1; possibly TRBD1 for D (6 bases). The ends were cut back, 2 bases at V and 5 bases at J, with 10 bases in the middle. Germline V gene lookup returns CDR1 SQVTM and CDR2 ANQGSEA. CDR3 length: 13 residues. The CDR3 here is CSVEKDRNNEQFF. CDR3 coding DNA: TGCAGCGTTGAAAAGGACAGAAACAATGAGCAGTTCTTC.

The chain recombines TRBV18 with TRBJ1-1, with a weak D call TRBD1 (5 bases). Germline V gene sequence: CDR1 KGHSH, CDR2 LQKENI. The CDR3 is made up of 14 amino acids. Trimming took off 3 bases at V and 1 base at J, with 9 bases between the two ends. CDR3 sequence: CASSPGQGNTEAFF. In DNA, the CDR3 is TGTGCCAGCTCACCGGGCCAGGGGAACACTGAAGCTTTCTTT.

V and J are TRBV14 and TRBJ1-2; TRBD1 matches 10 bases. The CDR3 consists of 15 residues. With V trimmed by 9 bases and J by 0 bases, 7 bases remained unmatched. Germline V gene lookup returns CDR1 SGHDN and CDR2 FVKESK. Here the CDR3 reads CARGDRGRANYGYTF. CDR3 bases: TGTGCCAGGGGGGACAGGGGACGAGCTAACTATGGCTACACCTTC.

The rearrangement links TRBV3-1 (or the pseudogene TRBV3-2) to TRBJ2-2; D is uncertain. Germline lookup yields CDR1 LGHDT and CDR2 YNNKEL (reference sequence). Trimming left V 0 bases short and J 5 bases short, with 13 bases between. The CDR3 has 16 residues. The CDR3 DNA follows: TGTGCCAGCAGCCAAGAAGGCAGCTGGGTTACCGGGGAGCTGTTTTTT. Its protein is CASSQEGSWVTGELFF.

This clone was observed a few times. This chain links TRBV5-6 with TRBJ2-7; 9 bases map to TRBD1. This CDR3 region has 16 residues. The trim removed 0 bases at V and 2 bases at J, leaving 6 bases unmatched. Germline V lookup: CDR1 SGHDT, CDR2 YYEEEE. Written as DNA, the CDR3 is TGTGCCAGCAGCTTGGGGCTCCGGGACAGGGCCTACGAGCAGTACTTC. It specifies CASSLGLRDRAYEQYF.

This chain connects TRBV7-2 to TRBJ2-7; TRBD1 matches at 8 bases. Germline lookup yields CDR1 SGHTA and CDR2 FQGNSA. The CDR3 sequence is 15 residues long. With V trimmed by 5 bases and J by 3 bases, 9 bases remained unmatched. The CDR3 nucleotides are TGTGCCAGCAGCCATACCGGACAGGGAGTCTACGAGCAGTACTTC. This gives the protein CASSHTGQGVYEQYF.

This clone occurred once. Here the CDR3 DNA reads TGTGCCAGTAGTATCGGACAGATGAACACTGAAGCTTTCTTT. Its translation is CASSIGQMNTEAFF. V and J are TRBV19 and TRBJ1-1; D perhaps matches TRBD1 (6 bases). The CDR3 extends over 14 amino acids. The V gene lost 3 bases and the J gene lost 0 bases, with 8 bases spanning the gap. CDR1 is LNHDA, CDR2 SQIVND, per germline (reference sequence).

This clone showed up just once. This rearrangement joins TRBV4-1 to TRBJ2-7, with TRBD2 matching 12 bases. Germline V gives CDR1 MGHRA, CDR2 YSYEKL. The CDR3 totals 15 residues. V shed 4 bases and J 3 bases; nucleotides not matched to a gene: 4. As DNA, the CDR3 is TGCGCCAGCAGCCTCCAGACTAGCGGGGGCTACGAGCAGTACTTC. Translating it yields CASSLQTSGGYEQYF.

The genes are TRBV2 and TRBJ2-6; 8 nucleotides line up with TRBD1. This CDR3 contains 14 residues. V shed 6 bases, J shed 2 bases, and the junction held 0 bases outside the gene matches. Germline V CDR1 and CDR2: SNHLY, FYNNEI. The DNA of the CDR3 is TGTGCCAGCAGGGACAGGGCTGGGGCCAACGTCCTGACTTTC. Residues: CASRDRAGANVLTF.

This chain connects TRBV28 to TRBJ1-1, with 11 bases fitting TRBD1. The J segment lost 4 bases and the V segment lost 5 bases, leaving 12 bases of the junction unmatched. Germline assignment: CDR1 MDHEN and CDR2 SYDVKM. This CDR3 spans 17 amino acids. CDR3 region: CASSPPGDRGGSTEAFF. For the CDR3, the DNA is TGTGCCAGCAGTCCCCCTGGGGACAGGGGGGGTAGCACTGAAGCTTTCTTT.

The CDR3 loop reads CASSYSRNSNQPQHF. The CDR3 DNA reads TGTGCCAGCAGTTACTCGAGGAATAGCAATCAGCCCCAGCATTTT. This chain joins TRBV6-5 and TRBJ1-5, with unresolved D. The V gene's germline CDR1 is MNHEY and CDR2 SVGAGI. This CDR3 contains 15 residues. Trimming removed 0 bases from V and 0 bases from J, with 6 bases in between.

The rearrangement joins TRBV29-1 to TRBJ2-2; D may be TRBD2 (5 bases). The germline gives CDR1 SQVTM, CDR2 ANQGSEA. V shed 5 bases and J shed 0 bases, with 13 bases lying between them. The CDR3 covers 15 residues. The CDR3 bases are TGCAGCGTTTGGAGGACGGGCGCGAACACCGGGGAGCTGTTTTTT. Its protein is CSVWRTGANTGELFF.

The chain's CDR3 is CASRLVSTDTQYF. The CDR3 nucleotides are TGTGCCAGCAGACTAGTTAGCACAGATACGCAGTATTTT. The V call is TRBV12-3 or TRBV12-4, the J call TRBJ2-3; D is possibly TRBD2 (5 bases). The V gene lost 6 bases and the J gene lost 0 bases, with 7 bases spanning the gap. The CDR3 spans 13 residues.

The chain employs TRBV3-1 (or the pseudogene TRBV3-2) and TRBJ1-5; D call uncertain. The CDR3 totals 11 residues. V shed 4 bases and J shed 9 bases, with 7 bases lying between them. The V gene's germline CDR1 is LGHDT and CDR2 YNNKEL (reference sequence). CDR3 sequence (DNA): TGTGCCAGCAGCCCCACTTGGCCCCAGCATTTT. It translates to CASSPTWPQHF.

The chain carries TRBV19 and TRBJ1-1; 9 bases are a match to TRBD1. J was trimmed by 7 bases and V by 7 bases; bases with no gene match: 7. The CDR3 consists of 13 residues. In germline, CDR1 is LNHDA, CDR2 SQIVND (reference sequence). CDR3 bases: TGTGCCAGTACCCCGACAGGGGGGGGTGAAGCTTTCTTT. It is translated as CASTPTGGGEAFF.

The chain links TRBV5-1 to TRBJ1-2; D unclear. V lost 0 bases and J lost 2, with 8 bases in between. Germline V gives CDR1 SGHRS, CDR2 YFSETQ. The CDR3 is made up of 14 amino acids. For the CDR3, the DNA is TGCGCCAGCAGCTTGGGTGGCCCGAACTATGGCTACACCTTC. Protein: CASSLGGPNYGYTF.